The clone carrying this T cell receptor (beta chain) was counted many times. The data originate from a study of spatial heterogeneity in lung cancer. Study details: Untreated early-stage non-small cell lung cancer patients, 70 to 85 in total, were the donors.

TCRdb processed the 5' RACE reads anew with MiXCR; each CDR3 protein has one entry. The sample records 43,000 or so distinct CDR3 sequences, about 10% being singletons. The time point: blood at routine non-recurrence follow-up after resection. The input material, whole RNA from tumor, nontumor lung or frozen PBMC, was sequenced unsorted. V was shortened by 7 bases and J by 3 bases, with 7 bases between the two germline ends. The CDR3 covers 11 residues. The germline CDR1 and CDR2 sequences are MNHNS and SASEGT. The chain combines TRBV6-1 with TRBJ2-7, with D uncertain. This sequence originates from a male donor with early-stage non-small cell lung cancer. The sequencing used PBMCs, collected at follow-up. CDR3 nucleotide sequence: TGTGCCAGCACGAAGGGCTACGAGCAGTACTTC. It is translated as CASTKGYEQYF.